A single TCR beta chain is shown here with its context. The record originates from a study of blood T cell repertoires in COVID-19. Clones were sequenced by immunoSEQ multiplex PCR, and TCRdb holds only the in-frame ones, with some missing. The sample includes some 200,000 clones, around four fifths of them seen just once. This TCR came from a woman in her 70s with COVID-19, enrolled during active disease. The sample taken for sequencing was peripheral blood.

CDR3 DNA sequence: TGTGCCAGCAGTAAACTAGCAGAGGGCTACGAGCAGTACTTC. It specifies CASSKLAEGYEQYF. V is TRBV28 and J is TRBJ2-7, with D possibly TRBD2 on 6 matching bases. This CDR3 comprises 14 residues. The germline V gene has CDR1 MDHEN and CDR2 SYDVKM. V lost 5 bases and J lost 3, with 14 bases in between. Together with reference TRBV28 and TRBJ2-7, the CDR3 gives the full variable domain: DVKVTQSSRYLVKRTGEKVFLECVQDMDHENMFWYRQDPGLGLRLIYFSYDVKMKEKGDIPEGYSVSREKKERFSLILESASTNQTSMYLCASSKLAEGYEQYFGPGTRLTVT.